Shown below are 3 T cell receptor beta chains from a single sample sequenced in a study of neoadjuvant anti-PD-1 for oral cavity cancer. The assay was immunoSEQ multiplex PCR, and TCRdb's table has in-frame clones only and misses some. The sample lists more than 5,000 clones; about 60% were seen once. The sample was tumor tissue, taken before nivolumab (anti-PD-1) treatment. The receptors derive from a person aged 35 to 85 with oral cavity squamous cell carcinoma.

The chain combines TRBV7-9 with TRBJ1-4; no definite D call. Germline V gene lookup returns CDR1 SEHNR and CDR2 FQNEAQ (reference sequence). The CDR3 is 12 amino acids. V dropped 4 bases and J dropped 5 bases, with 5 bases sitting between them. The CDR3 is CASSSGNEKLFF. In nucleotides, the CDR3 is TGTGCCAGCAGCTCCGGGAATGAAAAACTGTTTTTT.

The gene calls are TRBV4-1 and TRBJ1-4, with D perhaps matching TRBD1 (5 bases). In germline, CDR1 is MGHRA, CDR2 YSYEKL. The CDR3 length is 16 residues. Between the trimmed V and J ends, which lost 5 bases and 0 bases, there was a span of 13 bases. The CDR3 nucleotides read TGCGCCAGCAGCTACCGACAGACTGCAACTAATGAAAAACTGTTTTTT. Translated, it gives CASSYRQTATNEKLFF.

This chain links TRBV6-5 with TRBJ2-5; D is uncertain. This CDR3 contains 15 residues. Germline V gene sequence: CDR1 MNHEY, CDR2 SVGAGI. V was cut by 6 bases and J by 5 bases, with 19 bases left in between. CDR3 in DNA: TGTGCCAGCAGCAACCACGCCGGAGTCATGGAGACCCAGTACTTC. Amino acids: CASSNHAGVMETQYF.